This TCR beta chain is from a study of T cells in Graves' hyperthyroidism and ophthalmopathy. Regarding this clonotype: The target antigen is unknown.

Researchers took RNA transcripts and amplified the TCR beta CDR3 regions from them. RT-PCR in the first round (using the HTBI primer set) targeted the TCR CDR3. TCRdb reprocessed the multiplex PCR reads with MiXCR, giving one entry per CDR3 protein. This sample has fewer than 700,000 distinct CDR3 sequences, with around 15% found just once. With V trimmed by 5 bases and J by 3 bases, 7 bases remained unmatched. Germline loops: CDR1 LNHDA, CDR2 SQIVND (reference sequence). CDR3 length: 16 amino acids. Study-level results: Blood also carried most thyroid clonotypes expanded above 0.001.

Graves' hyperthyroidism qualified as stable when ophthalmopathy did not progress within 18 months. Exclusions: uncontrolled infection, other autoimmune disease, pregnancy, lactation. Thyroid ultrasound and orbital computed tomography, with clinical symptoms and serum thyroxine and TRAb, informed diagnoses. The sample was blood. This sequence originates from a woman in her twenties or thirties with Graves' hyperthyroidism. The rearrangement joins TRBV19 to TRBJ1-1, with 12 bases lining up with TRBD1. The CDR3 DNA sequence: TGTGCCAGTAGTCTCTGGGACAGGGGGCATGACACTGAAGCTTTCTTT. It is translated as CASSLWDRGHDTEAFF.